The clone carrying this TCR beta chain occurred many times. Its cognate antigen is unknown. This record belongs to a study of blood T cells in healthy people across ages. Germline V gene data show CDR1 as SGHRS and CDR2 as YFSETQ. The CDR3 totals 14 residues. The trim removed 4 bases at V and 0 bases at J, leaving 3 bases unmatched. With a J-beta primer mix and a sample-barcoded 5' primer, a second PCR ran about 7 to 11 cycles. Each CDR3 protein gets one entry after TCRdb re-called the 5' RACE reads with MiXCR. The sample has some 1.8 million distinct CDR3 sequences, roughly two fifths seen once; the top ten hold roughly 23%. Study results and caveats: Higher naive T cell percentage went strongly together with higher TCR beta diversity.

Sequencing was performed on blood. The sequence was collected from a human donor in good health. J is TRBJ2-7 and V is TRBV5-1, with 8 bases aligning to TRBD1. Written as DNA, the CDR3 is TGCGCCAGCAGCAGGGGACAGGTCTCCTACGAGCAGTACTTC. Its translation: CASSRGQVSYEQYF.